These T cell receptor beta chains were read from a single sample in a study of glioma-infiltrating T cells. MiXCR, applied by TCRdb to the multiplex PCR reads, yields one record per CDR3 protein. The table records about 94,000 distinct CDR3 sequences, about 23% of them present only once. Sequenced input: glioma tissue, nonneoplastic brain tissue, or PBMCs (not recorded which). The source of these receptors is a human donor with low-grade glioma or glioblastoma, undergoing nonglioma brain surgery, or in good health (not recorded which). Each CDR3 is given with its conserved first and last residue. D genes are given only for firm matches. Clone size is shown for a subset of rows, as once, few, many or a class of expanded clone.

J: TRBJ1-6; V: TRBV27; D: .; size: many; length: 17; CDR3: CASSWNNPSSYNSPLHF; DNA: TGTGCCAGCAGTTGGAACAACCCGAGCTCCTATAATTCACCCCTCCACTTT
J: TRBJ2-5; V: TRBV19; D: .; size: .; length: 13; CDR3: CASSPHLQETQYF; DNA: TGTGCCAGTAGTCCCCATTTGCAAGAGACCCAGTACTTC
J: TRBJ1-1; V: TRBV15; D: .; size: many; length: 13; CDR3: CATSRDWAGEAFF; DNA: TGTGCCACCAGCAGAGATTGGGCAGGTGAAGCTTTCTTT
J: TRBJ2-1; V: TRBV10-2; D: TRBD2; size: few; length: 15; CDR3: CASSGARMRGNEQFF; DNA: TGCGCCAGCAGTGGTGCCCGTATGCGGGGGAATGAGCAGTTCTTC
J: TRBJ1-2; V: TRBV7-8; D: TRBD1; size: many; length: 13; CDR3: CASSADRGDGYTF; DNA: TGTGCCAGCAGCGCCGACAGGGGAGATGGCTACACCTTC
J: TRBJ2-1; V: TRBV20-1; D: TRBD2; size: many; length: 16; CDR3: CSARDTTFSGLNEQFF; DNA: TGCAGTGCTAGAGACACGACCTTTAGCGGGCTCAATGAGCAGTTCTTC
J: TRBJ2-3; V: TRBV20-1; D: .; size: many; length: 15; CDR3: CSARDRVVGTDTQYF; DNA: TGCAGTGCTAGAGATCGAGTTGTGGGCACAGATACGCAGTATTTT
J: TRBJ1-2; V: TRBV18; D: .; size: many; length: 13; CDR3: CASAPGEDYGYTF; DNA: TGTGCCAGCGCCCCGGGGGAGGACTATGGCTACACCTTC
J: TRBJ2-5; V: TRBV30; D: .; size: .; length: 13; CDR3: CAWSPGTRETQYF; DNA: TGTGCCTGGAGTCCCGGGACGCGAGAGACCCAGTACTTC
J: TRBJ2-3; V: TRBV27; D: .; size: .; length: 13; CDR3: CAKPGGGTDTQYF; DNA: TGTGCCAAACCCGGGGGAGGCACAGATACGCAGTATTTT
J: TRBJ2-7; V: TRBV6-6; D: .; size: many; length: 15; CDR3: CASSYGRPSSYEQYF; DNA: TGTGCCAGCAGTTACGGGAGACCGTCCTCCTACGAGCAGTACTTC
J: TRBJ2-7; V: TRBV5-1; D: TRBD2; size: .; length: 16; CDR3: CASSLGLAGVAYEQYF; DNA: TGCGCCAGCAGCTTGGGGCTAGCGGGAGTAGCGTACGAGCAGTACTTC
J: TRBJ2-1; V: TRBV6-2/TRBV6-3; D: TRBD2; size: many; length: 15; CDR3: CASSRSSGRVHEQFF; DNA: TGTGCCAGCAGTAGGAGTAGCGGGAGAGTCCATGAGCAGTTCTTC
J: TRBJ2-5; V: TRBV3-1; D: .; size: many; length: 14; CDR3: CASSQAASDETQYF; DNA: TGTGCCAGCAGCCAAGCGGCTAGCGACGAGACCCAGTACTTC
J: TRBJ2-1; V: TRBV20-1; D: TRBD2; size: few; length: 14; CDR3: CSALSGSSYNEQFF; DNA: TGCAGTGCCCTTAGCGGGAGCTCCTACAATGAGCAGTTCTTC
J: TRBJ1-1; V: TRBV7-8; D: .; size: many; length: 15; CDR3: CASSPRDTGGTEAFF; DNA: TGTGCCAGCAGCCCTCGGGACACCGGCGGCACTGAAGCTTTCTTT